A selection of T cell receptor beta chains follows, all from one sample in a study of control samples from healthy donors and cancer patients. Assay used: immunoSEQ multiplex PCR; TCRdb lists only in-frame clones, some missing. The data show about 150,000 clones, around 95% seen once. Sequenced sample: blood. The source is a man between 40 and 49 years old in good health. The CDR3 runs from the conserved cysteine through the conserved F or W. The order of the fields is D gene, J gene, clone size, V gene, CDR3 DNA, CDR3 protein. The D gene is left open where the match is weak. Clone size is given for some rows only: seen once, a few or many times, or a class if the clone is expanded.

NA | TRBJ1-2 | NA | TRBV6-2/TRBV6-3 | TGTGCCAGCAGTTCGGCACGGAGGGTGGGGAAGAACAACTATGGCTACACCTTC | CASSSARRVGKNNYGYTF
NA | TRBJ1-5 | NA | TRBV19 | TGTGCCAGTACCCCGAATCCGAATAGCAATCAGCCCCAGCATTTT | CASTPNPNSNQPQHF
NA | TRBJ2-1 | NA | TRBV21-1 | TGTGCCAGCAGCAAAAGTTTATCAGGCTACAATGAGCAGTTCTTC | CASSKSLSGYNEQFF
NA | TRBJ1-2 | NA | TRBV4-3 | TGCGCCAGCAGCCAAGACACAGGCCTAAACTATGGCTACACCTTC | CASSQDTGLNYGYTF
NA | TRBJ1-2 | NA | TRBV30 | TGTGCCTTCCGGGGCAATTGGTTTGGGGCGGGCTATGGCTACACCTTC | CAFRGNWFGAGYGYTF
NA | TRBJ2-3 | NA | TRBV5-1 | TGCGCCAGCAGCCCAACCCGGGTTATCTCAGATACGCAGTATTTT | CASSPTRVISDTQYF
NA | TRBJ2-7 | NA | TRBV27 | TGTGCCAGCAGTCCCCGACAGGAGTCCTACGAGCAGTACTTC | CASSPRQESYEQYF
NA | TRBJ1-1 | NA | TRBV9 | TGTGCCAGCAGCGTAGGGTCGGTGGGAACTGAAGCTTTCTTT | CASSVGSVGTEAFF
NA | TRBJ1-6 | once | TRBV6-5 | TGTGCCAGCAGGGGTGGAGGAGGCCATTCACCCCTCCACTTT | CASRGGGGHSPLHF
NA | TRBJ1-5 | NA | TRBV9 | TGTGCCAGCAGCGTCGGGGTCGGGCGGAATCAGCCCCAGCATTTT | CASSVGVGRNQPQHF
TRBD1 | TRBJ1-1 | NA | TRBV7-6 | TGTGCCAGCAGCCTCGGGACAGGGGCTAGGGCTGAAGCTTTCTTT | CASSLGTGARAEAFF
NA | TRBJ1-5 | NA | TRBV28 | TGTGCCAGCACAGTGACCAATCAGCCCCAGCATTTT | CASTVTNQPQHF
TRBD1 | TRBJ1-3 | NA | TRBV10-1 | TGCGCCAGCAGTATTGACAGGGCGAGTGCTGGAAACACCATATATTTT | CASSIDRASAGNTIYF
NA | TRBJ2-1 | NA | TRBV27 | TGTGCCAGCAGCCCCGCGCTAGGCTCCTACAATGAGCAGTTCTTC | CASSPALGSYNEQFF
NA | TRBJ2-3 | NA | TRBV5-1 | TGCGCCAGCAGCTTGGCTGAATCCCCAGATACGCAGTATTTT | CASSLAESPDTQYF
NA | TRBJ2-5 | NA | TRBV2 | TGTGCCAGCAGTGAATCCTGGCAGGCCAAGACCCAGTACTTC | CASSESWQAKTQYF
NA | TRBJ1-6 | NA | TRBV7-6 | TGTGCCAGCAGCTTAGGGCGGGGAGGGATGTCACCCCTCCACTTT | CASSLGRGGMSPLHF
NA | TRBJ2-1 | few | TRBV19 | TGTGCCAGTACCCGGGGGTGGGGCAATGAGCAGTTCTTC | CASTRGWGNEQFF
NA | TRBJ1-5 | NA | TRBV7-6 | TGTGCCAGCAGCCGGGGGAGGGTTAGCAATCAGCCCCAGCATTTT | CASSRGRVSNQPQHF
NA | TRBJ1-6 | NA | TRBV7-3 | TGTGCCAGCAGCTTAAGGGGAGGCTCCTATAATTCACCCCTCCACTTT | CASSLRGGSYNSPLHF
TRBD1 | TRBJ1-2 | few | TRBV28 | TGTGCCAGCAGCCCCCCAGGCGGACAGGGGATTTGGGGCTACACCTTC | CASSPPGGQGIWGYTF
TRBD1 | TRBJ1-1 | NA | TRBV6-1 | TGTGCCAGCAGTGATGGGACAGGCCTCACTGAAGCTTTCTTT | CASSDGTGLTEAFF
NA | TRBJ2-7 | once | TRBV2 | TGTGCCAGCAGGGGCCTGACCCCCTCGGGGCAGTACTTC | CASRGLTPSGQYF